A selection of T cell receptor beta chains follows, all from one sample in a study of blood T cell repertoires in COVID-19. The method was immunoSEQ multiplex PCR; TCRdb's version includes in-frame clones alone and lacks a portion of them. The sample holds roughly 220,000 clones; around 88% are singletons and the top ten take over 12%. The material sequenced was PBMCs or T cells enriched from blood (not recorded which). The receptors originated from a woman aged 45-59 years with acute COVID-19. Each CDR3 is given with its conserved first and last residue. The D gene is left open where the match is weak. Part of the rows lack a size; the others show once, few, many or a class for expanded clones.

V	J	size	D	DNA	CDR3
TRBV5-4	TRBJ2-7	few	.	TGTGCCAGCAGCCCGGCAGGCCTCTCCGAGCAGTACTTC	CASSPAGLSEQYF
TRBV7-2	TRBJ1-5	.	.	TGTGCCAGCAGCTACAAGACCCCCGGGGGGGTGGGCAATCAGCCCCAGCATTTT	CASSYKTPGGVGNQPQHF
TRBV29-1	TRBJ1-2	few	.	TGCAGCGTTGAAGATTCGAGTTATGGCTACACCTTC	CSVEDSSYGYTF
TRBV5-1	TRBJ1-2	.	.	TGCGCCAGCAGCCTGACGACAGACCCTTATGGCTACACCTTC	CASSLTTDPYGYTF
TRBV28	TRBJ1-6	.	.	TGTGCCAGCAGTTTCCAGGGAATTCTAGCCCTCCACTTT	CASSFQGILALHF
TRBV9	TRBJ2-7	.	TRBD1	TGTGCCAGCAGCGCAAGGACAGGGGGGACCTACGAGCAGTACTTC	CASSARTGGTYEQYF
TRBV7-6	TRBJ2-3	medium-sized	TRBD2	TGTGCCAGCAGCTTGGGACTAGGGCCAGATACGCAGTATTTT	CASSLGLGPDTQYF
TRBV20-1	TRBJ2-1	.	.	TGCAGTGCTAGTGGTAGCTTCAGCAATGAGCAGTTCTTC	CSASGSFSNEQFF
TRBV29-1	TRBJ2-3	once	TRBD1	TGCAGCGTTTCAGGGACAGGGTACACAGATACGCAGTATTTT	CSVSGTGYTDTQYF
TRBV18	TRBJ2-1	.	.	TGTGCCAGCTCACCGGGCTCATCCCACAATGAGCAGTTCTTC	CASSPGSSHNEQFF
TRBV13	TRBJ2-5	.	TRBD2	TGTGCCAGCAGCTCCCAGCGGGAGGGCCGGGAGACCCAGTACTTC	CASSSQREGRETQYF
TRBV5-1	TRBJ1-1	.	TRBD1	TGCGCCAGCAGCCTCCTGGGACAGGGCGAAGCTTTCTTT	CASSLLGQGEAFF